This TCR beta chain originates from a study of T cell changes during pregnancy in multiple sclerosis. TCRdb's table, derived via immunoSEQ multiplex PCR, lists solely in-frame clones and lacks some. Of roughly 100,000 clones listed, about nine tenths are singletons. This CDR3 has 13 amino acids. Losses at the gene ends were 5 bases for V and 5 bases for J; bases not matched to a gene: 1. Germline V gives CDR1 SQVTM, CDR2 ANQGSEA. This TCR derives from a female donor with multiple sclerosis, enrolled in a pregnancy study. This specimen consisted of peripheral blood, obtained in the second trimester of pregnancy. The chain is built from TRBV29-1 and TRBJ2-1; 12 nucleotides match TRBD2. For the CDR3, the DNA is TGCAGCGTTCTAGCGGGAGGGCACAATGAGCAGTTCTTC. Translated: CSVLAGGHNEQFF.